The next 10 T cell receptor beta chains were all read from a single sample in a study of cytomegalovirus exposure and HLA in healthy donors. Primers for the PCR totalled 60 Vbeta and 13 Jbeta. Some clones are missing from TCRdb's copy, which holds only in-frame ones; the method was immunoSEQ multiplex PCR. The sample consists of 150,000 to 200,000 clones, around 83% of them appearing once. Sequencing was performed on PBMCs. Receptor source: a young woman in good health and CMV-seronegative.

This chain connects TRBV30 to TRBJ1-4, with unresolved D. CDR1 and CDR2 from the germline V gene are GTSNPN and SVGIG (reference sequence). The CDR3 totals 13 residues. Trimming stripped 3 bases from V and 8 bases from J, with 13 bases between. CDR3 nucleotide sequence: TGTGCCTGGAGATTTGACACACACGAAAAACTGTTTTTT. Amino acid sequence: CAWRFDTHEKLFF.

The rearrangement links TRBV27 to TRBJ2-5; 7 nucleotides line up with TRBD1. The J call could be wrong; TRBJ2-7 is a better fit for the DNA end. Germline loops: CDR1 MNHEY, CDR2 SMNVEV (reference sequence). The CDR3 is made up of 15 amino acids. This CDR3 is CASSSFRGSVYEQYF. CDR3 DNA: TGTGCCAGCAGTTCTTTCAGGGGGTCCGTCTACGAGCAGTACTTC.

A note on this clone: The sample contains more than one DNA sequence encoding this CDR3. The chain recombines TRBV29-1 with TRBJ2-1, with 10 bases identical to TRBD2. Germline loops: CDR1 SQVTM, CDR2 ANQGSEA. The junction had 3 bases not matched to a gene; V was cut back by 7 bases and J by 0 bases. The CDR3 runs to 14 residues. The CDR3 reads CSGTSGSSYNEQFF. The CDR3 DNA reads as TGCAGCGGGACTAGCGGTAGCTCCTACAATGAGCAGTTCTTC.

CDR3 nucleotides: TGTGCCAGCAGTTTAGTGGGACTAACCACTACTATGCAGTATTTT. Translated, it gives CASSLVGLTTTMQYF. This sequence joins TRBV27 and TRBJ2-3; 7 bases fit TRBD2. The J segment lost 11 bases and the V segment lost 2 bases, leaving 13 bases of the junction unmatched. Germline V gives CDR1 MNHEY, CDR2 SMNVEV (reference sequence). The CDR3 covers 15 residues.

This clone turned up a few times. The chain is built from TRBV5-1 and TRBJ2-1; TRBD2 might be the D (5 bases). The CDR3 consists of 13 residues. CDR1 SGHRS and CDR2 YFSETQ come from the germline V gene. Trimming took off 0 bases at V and 5 bases at J, with 6 bases between the two ends. CDR3 bases: TGCGCCAGCAGCTTGGCGGGGAACAATGAGCAGTTCTTC. Its translation: CASSLAGNNEQFF. The full variable domain, rest sourced from reference TRBV5-1 and TRBJ2-1, is KAGVTQTPRYLIKTRGQQVTLSCSPISGHRSVSWYQQTPGQGLQFLFEYFSETQRNKGNFPGRFSGRQFSNSRSEMNVSTLELGDSALYLCASSLAGNNEQFFGPGTRLTVL.

A note on this clone: One junction end disagrees with the germline gene, perhaps due to a read error. V is TRBV11-2 and J is TRBJ2-7; 10 bases map to TRBD2. Per germline, CDR1 SGHAT and CDR2 FQNNGV. The CDR3 spans 15 residues. Written as DNA, the CDR3 is TGTGCCAGCGAAGGTACTAGCGGGGCCACCTACGGGCAGTACTTC. Encoded protein: CASEGTSGATYGQYF. Supplemented by reference TRBV11-2 and TRBJ2-7, the full variable domain reads EAGVAQSPRYKIIEKRQSVAFWCNPISGHATLYWYQQILGQGPKLLIQFQNNGVVDDSQLPKDRFSAERLKGVDSTLKIQPAKLEDSAVYLCASEGTSGATYGQYFGPGTRLTVT.

The chain has TRBV5-8 and TRBJ2-7, with TRBD2 matching over 9 bases. V was pared by 5 bases and J by 2 bases, with 8 bases of the junction left unmatched. The CDR3 runs 15 residues. CDR1 is SGHTS and CDR2 is YDEGEE in the germline V gene. The CDR3 reads CASSPTSGPTYEQYF. The DNA of the CDR3 is TGTGCCAGCAGTCCCACTAGCGGGCCAACCTACGAGCAGTACTTC.

The chain recombines TRBV19 with TRBJ1-1; weak D call: TRBD1 (5 bases). The V gene's germline CDR1 is LNHDA and CDR2 SQIVND (reference sequence). CDR3 size: 16 residues. V gave up 3 bases and J gave up 0 bases, with 14 bases separating them. The CDR3 DNA is TGTGCCAGTAGTATCAGGGAACTGGGGATGAACACTGAAGCTTTCTTT. Residues: CASSIRELGMNTEAFF.

This chain links TRBV6-1 with TRBJ2-1; 7 bases match TRBD2. In germline, CDR1 is MNHNS, CDR2 SASEGT. The CDR3 spans 13 residues. J gave up 3 bases and V 7 bases, and 3 bases lay outside the gene matches. The CDR3 spells CASTRTSYNEQFF. DNA for the CDR3: TGTGCCAGCACCCGGACTAGCTACAATGAGCAGTTCTTC.

The chain uses TRBV7-7 and TRBJ2-5; D is perhaps TRBD1 (6 bases). Trimming took 3 bases from V and 3 from J, leaving 8 bases between them. Germline CDR1 is SSHAT and CDR2 is FNYEAQ (reference sequence). The CDR3 sequence is 13 residues long. CDR3 in amino acids: CASSFRDKETQYF. CDR3 nucleotides: TGTGCCAGCAGCTTTCGGGACAAAGAGACCCAGTACTTC.